This T cell receptor beta chain emerged from a study of technical replicates of blood from a few donors. V was trimmed by 0 bases and J by 5 bases, leaving 15 bases between them. The CDR3 length is 15 residues. Germline V lookup: CDR1 SGDLS, CDR2 YYNGEE. Assay: immunoSEQ multiplex PCR; the TCRdb copy retains only in-frame clones and omits some. The sample has tens of thousands of clones; approximately 94% are singletons. The chain is built from TRBV9 and TRBJ2-7; D remains unclear. The source is a human donor in good health. Sequenced input: T cells isolated from PBMCs. The CDR3 DNA reads as TGTGCCAGCAGCGTAGGACACTTCATTCGCGACGAGCAGTACTTC. Translating it yields CASSVGHFIRDEQYF.